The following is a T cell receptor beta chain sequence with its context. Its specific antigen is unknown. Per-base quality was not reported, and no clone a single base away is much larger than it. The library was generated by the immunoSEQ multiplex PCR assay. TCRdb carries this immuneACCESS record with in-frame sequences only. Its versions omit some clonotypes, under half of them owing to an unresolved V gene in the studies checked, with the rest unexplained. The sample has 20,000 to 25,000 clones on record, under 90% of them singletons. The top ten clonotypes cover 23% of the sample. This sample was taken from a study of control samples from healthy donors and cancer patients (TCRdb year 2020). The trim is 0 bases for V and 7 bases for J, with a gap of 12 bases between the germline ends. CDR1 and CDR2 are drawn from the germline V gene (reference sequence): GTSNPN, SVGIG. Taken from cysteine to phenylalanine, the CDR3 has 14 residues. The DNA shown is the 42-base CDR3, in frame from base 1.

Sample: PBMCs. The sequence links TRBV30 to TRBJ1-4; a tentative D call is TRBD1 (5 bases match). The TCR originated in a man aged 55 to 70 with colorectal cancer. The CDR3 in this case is CAWSVPGAGEKLFF. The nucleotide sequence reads TGTGCCTGGAGTGTACCTGGGGCGGGTGAAAAACTGTTTTTT.